The present T cell receptor beta chain was sequenced within a study of blood T cell repertoires in COVID-19. Background on the study: The samples span acute and convalescent COVID-19 from the United States, Italy and Spain. Sample material is recorded as cDNA or gDNA derived from T cells, B-cell-depleted T cells, or PBMCs.

As processed by the authors: From reference gene primer amplification, estimates of nucleated cell counts were derived. The repertoire was sequenced with immunoSEQ multiplex PCR; TCRdb's copy has only in-frame clones and lacks some. That table supplies the V and J calls and clone size; D and trimming were determined from the DNA. The profile shows around 94,000 clones, around 90% of them singletons. The CDR3 consists of 14 residues. The V end lost 1 base, the J end lost 5 bases, and 9 bases lay between the germline ends. Germline V CDR1 and CDR2: LGHNA, YNFKEQ. The sample taken for sequencing was peripheral blood. This TCR was recovered from a man aged 50 to 60 with active COVID-19. The genes are TRBV4-2 and TRBJ2-4; D possibly corresponds to TRBD2 (5 bases). This chain's CDR3 is CASSQGTLQNIQYF. CDR3 in DNA: TGTGCCAGCAGCCAAGGGACTCTTCAAAACATTCAGTACTTC.